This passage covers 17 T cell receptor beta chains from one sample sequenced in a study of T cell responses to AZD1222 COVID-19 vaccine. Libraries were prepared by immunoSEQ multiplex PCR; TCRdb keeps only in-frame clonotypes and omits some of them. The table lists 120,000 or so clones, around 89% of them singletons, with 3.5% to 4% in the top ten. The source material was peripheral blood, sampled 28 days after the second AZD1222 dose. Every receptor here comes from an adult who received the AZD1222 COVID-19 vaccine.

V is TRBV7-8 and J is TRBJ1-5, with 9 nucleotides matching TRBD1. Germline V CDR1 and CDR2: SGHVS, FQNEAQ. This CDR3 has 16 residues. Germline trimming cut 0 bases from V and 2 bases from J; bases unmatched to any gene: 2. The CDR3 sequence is CASSLAGQGGNQPQHF. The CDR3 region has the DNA TGTGCCAGCAGCTTAGCGGGACAGGGAGGCAATCAGCCCCAGCATTTT.

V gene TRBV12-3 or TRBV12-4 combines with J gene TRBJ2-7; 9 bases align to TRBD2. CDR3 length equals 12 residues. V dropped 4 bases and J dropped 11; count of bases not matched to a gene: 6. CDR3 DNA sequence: TGTGCCAGCAGTTCTATACTAGCGGGCAAGTACTTC. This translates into CASSSILAGKYF.

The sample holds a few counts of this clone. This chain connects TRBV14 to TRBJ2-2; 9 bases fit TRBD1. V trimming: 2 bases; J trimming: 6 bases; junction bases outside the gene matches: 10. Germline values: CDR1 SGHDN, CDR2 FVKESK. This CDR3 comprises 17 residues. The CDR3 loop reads CASSQHGPGQGAGELFF. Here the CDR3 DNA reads TGTGCCAGCAGCCAACACGGACCGGGACAGGGCGCCGGGGAGCTGTTTTTT.

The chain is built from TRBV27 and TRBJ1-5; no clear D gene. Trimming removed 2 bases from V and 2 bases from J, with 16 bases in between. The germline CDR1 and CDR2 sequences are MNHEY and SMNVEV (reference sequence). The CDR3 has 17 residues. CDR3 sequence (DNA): TGTGCCAGCAGTTTAAGGTTCCAGGCTTTCGGCAATCAGCCCCAGCATTTT. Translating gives CASSLRFQAFGNQPQHF.

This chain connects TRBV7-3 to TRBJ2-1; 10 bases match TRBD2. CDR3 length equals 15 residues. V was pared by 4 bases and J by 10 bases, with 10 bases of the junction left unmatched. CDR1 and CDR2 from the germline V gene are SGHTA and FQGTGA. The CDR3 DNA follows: TGTGCCAGCAGCTCCCCTGCTAGCGGGAGTGGGGAGCAGTTCTTC. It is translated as CASSSPASGSGEQFF.

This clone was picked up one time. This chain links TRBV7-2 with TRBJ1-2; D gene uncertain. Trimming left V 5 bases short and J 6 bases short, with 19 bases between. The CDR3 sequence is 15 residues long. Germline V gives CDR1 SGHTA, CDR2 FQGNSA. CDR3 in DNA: TGTGCCAGCAGCCTACAATGGGGTATTTTCGATGGCTACACCTTC. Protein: CASSLQWGIFDGYTF.

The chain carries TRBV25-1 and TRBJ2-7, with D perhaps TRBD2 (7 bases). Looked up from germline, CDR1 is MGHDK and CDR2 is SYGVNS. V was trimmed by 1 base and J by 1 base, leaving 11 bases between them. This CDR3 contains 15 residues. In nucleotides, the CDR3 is TGTGCCAGCAGTGAATCGGGGAGGGGGTCCTACGAGCAGTACTTC. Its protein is CASSESGRGSYEQYF.

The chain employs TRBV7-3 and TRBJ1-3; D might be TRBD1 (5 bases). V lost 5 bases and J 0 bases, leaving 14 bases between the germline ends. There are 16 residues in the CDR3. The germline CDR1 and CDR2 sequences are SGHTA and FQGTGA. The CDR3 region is CASSQMGPHSGNTIYF. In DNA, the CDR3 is TGTGCCAGCAGCCAGATGGGGCCCCACTCTGGAAACACCATATATTTT.

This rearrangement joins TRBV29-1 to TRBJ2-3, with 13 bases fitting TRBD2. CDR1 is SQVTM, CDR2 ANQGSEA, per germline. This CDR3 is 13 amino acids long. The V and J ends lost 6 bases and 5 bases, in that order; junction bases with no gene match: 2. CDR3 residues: CSVTSGGLDTQYF. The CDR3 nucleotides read TGCAGCGTGACTAGCGGGGGGTTAGATACGCAGTATTTT.

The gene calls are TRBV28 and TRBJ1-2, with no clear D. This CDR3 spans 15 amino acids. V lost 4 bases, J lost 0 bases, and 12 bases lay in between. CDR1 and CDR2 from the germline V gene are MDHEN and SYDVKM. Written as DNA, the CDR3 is TGTGCCAGCAGTTCACCTGTCGTCTCTAACTATGGCTACACCTTC. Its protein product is CASSSPVVSNYGYTF.

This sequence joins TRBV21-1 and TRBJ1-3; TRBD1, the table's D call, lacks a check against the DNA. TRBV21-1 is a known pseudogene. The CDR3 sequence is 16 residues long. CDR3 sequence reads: CASSPRQGNSGNTIYF. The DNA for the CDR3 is TGTGCCAGCAGCCCCCGACAGGGGAACTCTGGAAACACCATATATTTT.

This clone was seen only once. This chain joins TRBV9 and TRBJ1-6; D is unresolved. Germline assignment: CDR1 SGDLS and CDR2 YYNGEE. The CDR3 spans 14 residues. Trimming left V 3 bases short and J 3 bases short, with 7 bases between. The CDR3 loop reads CASSAGFYNSPLHF. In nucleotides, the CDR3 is TGTGCCAGCAGCGCAGGCTTCTATAATTCACCCCTCCACTTT. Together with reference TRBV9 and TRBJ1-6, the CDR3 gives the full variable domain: DSGVTQTPKHLITATGQRVTLRCSPRSGDLSVYWYQQSLDQGLQFLIQYYNGEERAKGNILERFSAQQFPDLHSELNLSSLELGDSALYFCASSAGFYNSPLHFGNGTRLTVT.

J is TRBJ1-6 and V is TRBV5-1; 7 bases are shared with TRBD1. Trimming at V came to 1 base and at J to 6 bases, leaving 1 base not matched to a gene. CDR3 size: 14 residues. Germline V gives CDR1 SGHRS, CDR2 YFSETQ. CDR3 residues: CASSLTGVNSPLHF. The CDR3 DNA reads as TGCGCCAGCAGCTTGACAGGGGTTAATTCACCCCTCCACTTT. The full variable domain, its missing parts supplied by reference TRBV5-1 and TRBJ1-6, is KAGVTQTPRYLIKTRGQQVTLSCSPISGHRSVSWYQQTPGQGLQFLFEYFSETQRNKGNFPGRFSGRQFSNSRSEMNVSTLELGDSALYLCASSLTGVNSPLHFGNGTRLTVT.

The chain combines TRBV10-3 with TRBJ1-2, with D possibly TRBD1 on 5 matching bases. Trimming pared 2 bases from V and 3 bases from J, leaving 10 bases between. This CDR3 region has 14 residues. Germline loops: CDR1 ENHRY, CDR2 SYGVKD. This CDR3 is CAISERDGYYGYTF. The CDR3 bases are TGTGCCATCAGTGAGAGGGACGGATACTATGGCTACACCTTC.

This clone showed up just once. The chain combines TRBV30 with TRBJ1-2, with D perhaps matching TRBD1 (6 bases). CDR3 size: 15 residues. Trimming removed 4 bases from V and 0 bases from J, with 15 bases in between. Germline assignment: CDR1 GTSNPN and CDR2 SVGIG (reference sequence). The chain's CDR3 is CAWNGGGTPNYGYTF. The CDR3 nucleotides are TGTGCCTGGAACGGAGGGGGTACTCCTAACTATGGCTACACCTTC. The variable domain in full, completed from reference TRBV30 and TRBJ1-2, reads SQTIHQWPATLVQPVGSPLSLECTVEGTSNPNLYWYRQAAGRGLQLLFYSVGIGQISSEVPQNLSASRPQDRQFILSSKKLLLSDSGFYLCAWNGGGTPNYGYTFGSGTRLTVV.

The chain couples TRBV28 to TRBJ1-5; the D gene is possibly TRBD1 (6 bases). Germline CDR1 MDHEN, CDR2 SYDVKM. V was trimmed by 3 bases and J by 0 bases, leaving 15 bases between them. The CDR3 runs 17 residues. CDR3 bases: TGTGCCAGCAGTTTTGGGCAGGGGCTGACTAGCAATCAGCCCCAGCATTTT. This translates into CASSFGQGLTSNQPQHF.

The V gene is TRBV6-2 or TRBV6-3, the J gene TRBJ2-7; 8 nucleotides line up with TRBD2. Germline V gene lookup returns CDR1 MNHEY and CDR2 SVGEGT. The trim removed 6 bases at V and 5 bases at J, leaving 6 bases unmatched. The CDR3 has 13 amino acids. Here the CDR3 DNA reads TGTGCCAGCAGCTCGACTAGCGAGAACGAGCAGTACTTC. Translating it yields CASSSTSENEQYF.